These 9 T cell receptor beta chains originate from one sample sequenced in a study of OX40 agonist ivuxolimab in advanced cancers. The data were produced by immunoSEQ multiplex PCR, yet TCRdb's version contains in-frame clones alone and is incomplete. The profile covers approximately 58,000 clones, with 86% appearing a single time and approximately 2.6% taken by the ten largest. The source material was CD4+ or CD8+ T cells sorted from blood, sampled in a trial of the OX40 agonist ivuxolimab. These receptors were obtained from an adult with an advanced solid tumor such as melanoma, head and neck, liver or kidney cancer.

The J gene is TRBJ2-7, the V gene TRBV5-1, with D possibly called TRBD1 or TRBD2 (5 bases each). The CDR3 spans 14 residues. The V gene lost 1 base and the J gene lost 2 bases, with 10 bases spanning the gap. Germline CDR1 is SGHRS and CDR2 is YFSETQ. The DNA of the CDR3 is TGCGCCAGCAGCTTGACGGGACCGACCTACGAGCAGTACTTC. Translated: CASSLTGPTYEQYF.

The chain carries TRBV11-2 and TRBJ1-1; D remains ambiguous. CDR1 is SGHAT and CDR2 is FQNNGV in the germline V gene. Trimming stripped 1 base from V and 2 bases from J, with 5 bases between. This CDR3 is built from 13 residues. This CDR3 reads CASSLVINTEAFF. The CDR3 nucleotides read TGTGCCAGCAGCTTAGTAATTAACACTGAAGCTTTCTTT.

CDR3 sequence: CASSGRSSGSSYEQYF. The CDR3 DNA follows: TGTGCCAGCAGCGGCCGCTCCAGCGGGAGCTCCTACGAGCAGTACTTC. V is TRBV7-2 and J is TRBJ2-7, with 8 positions matching TRBD2. V lost 5 bases and J lost 0; bases outside the gene matches: 9. This CDR3 has 16 residues. In germline, CDR1 is SGHTA, CDR2 FQGNSA. Full variable domain (rest looked up from reference TRBV7-2 and TRBJ2-7): GAGVSQSPSNKVTEKGKDVELRCDPISGHTALYWYRQSLGQGLEFLIYFQGNSAPDKSGLPSDRFSAERTGGSVSTLTIQRTQQEDSAVYLCASSGRSSGSSYEQYFGPGTRLTVT.

This chain uses TRBV4-3 with TRBJ1-2, with D perhaps matching TRBD1 (6 bases). This CDR3 has 16 residues. V dropped 1 base and J dropped 4 bases, with 16 bases sitting between them. Germline V gene lookup returns CDR1 LGHNA and CDR2 YSLEER. The CDR3 reads CASSQGRGIGPYGYTF. CDR3 coding DNA: TGCGCCAGCAGCCAAGGAAGGGGGATCGGTCCCTATGGCTACACCTTC.

The rearrangement uses TRBV11-2 and TRBJ2-5; D perhaps matches TRBD2 (6 bases). V lost 7 bases and J 4 bases, leaving 13 bases between the germline ends. The CDR3 has 13 residues. Germline values: CDR1 SGHAT, CDR2 FQNNGV. In DNA form, the CDR3 reads TGTGCCAGCACCAAGGGGAGGCGAGAGACCCAGTACTTC. Amino acids: CASTKGRRETQYF.

The CDR3 DNA follows: TGTGCCAGCAGCCGACTTGGAGGGATCGACACTGAAGCTTTCTTT. It codes for CASSRLGGIDTEAFF. The chain joins TRBV7-9 to TRBJ1-1; D uncertain. V gave up 5 bases and J gave up 3 bases, with 16 bases separating them. Germline V gene lookup returns CDR1 SEHNR and CDR2 FQNEAQ (reference sequence). There are 15 residues in the CDR3.

This chain's CDR3 is CASSLVASGGFYNEQFF. DNA for the CDR3: TGTGCCAGCAGCTTAGTGGCTAGCGGGGGGTTCTACAATGAGCAGTTCTTC. This sequence joins TRBV11-3 and TRBJ2-1, with TRBD2 matching over 11 bases. V lost 1 base to trimming and J lost 3 bases; unmatched junction nucleotides: 5. From germline, CDR1 is SGHNT and CDR2 YENEEA. CDR3 length: 17 amino acids.

The V call is TRBV5-1, the J call TRBJ2-5; 9 nucleotides match TRBD1. This CDR3 is built from 16 residues. V trimming: 4 bases; J trimming: 3 bases; junction bases outside the gene matches: 10. Per the germline V gene, CDR1 is SGHRS and CDR2 is YFSETQ. CDR3 sequence: CASSPYTGQGKETQYF. Written as DNA, the CDR3 is TGCGCCAGCAGCCCATACACGGGACAGGGTAAAGAGACCCAGTACTTC.

The genes are TRBV5-1 and TRBJ1-1, with D possibly matching TRBD1 (6 bases). CDR3 length: 16 residues. Deletions cut 0 bases from V and 0 bases from J, with 12 bases between. Germline CDR1 is SGHRS and CDR2 is YFSETQ. The CDR3 nucleotides read TGCGCCAGCAGCTTGGGTCAGGGGTACATGAACACTGAAGCTTTCTTT. As protein: CASSLGQGYMNTEAFF.